This is a list of T cell receptor beta chains from one sample in a study of T cells in Graves' hyperthyroidism and ophthalmopathy. Each CDR3 protein is one row after TCRdb ran MiXCR on the multiplex PCR reads. In the table there are roughly 500,000 distinct CDR3 sequences, around a fifth of which are singletons. Material: blood. The receptors come from an older woman with Graves' ophthalmopathy. CDR3s include the opening cysteine and the closing phenylalanine or tryptophan. Fields, in order: J gene, clone size, V gene, D gene, CDR3 protein, CDR3 DNA. The D gene is left open where the match is weak. For some rows the clone size is stated as once, few or many, or as a class when expanded; others skip it.

j_call: TRBJ1-1; clone_size: many; v_call: TRBV12-3/TRBV12-4; d_call: -; cdr3_aa: CASSLLSNGAFF; cdr3_nt: TGTGCCAGCAGTTTATTGTCGAATGGTGCTTTCTTT
j_call: TRBJ1-1; clone_size: few; v_call: TRBV2; d_call: -; cdr3_aa: CASSKGVIDTEAFF; cdr3_nt: TGTGCCAGCAGTAAAGGGGTAATTGACACTGAAGCTTTCTTT
j_call: TRBJ2-3; clone_size: many; v_call: TRBV7-2; d_call: -; cdr3_aa: CASSPGSSTDTQYF; cdr3_nt: TGTGCCAGCAGCCCTGGGTCTAGCACAGATACGCAGTATTTT
j_call: TRBJ2-7; clone_size: many; v_call: TRBV7-2; d_call: -; cdr3_aa: CASSLDTYEQYF; cdr3_nt: TGTGCCAGCAGCTTAGATACGTACGAGCAGTACTTC
j_call: TRBJ2-5; clone_size: -; v_call: TRBV18; d_call: -; cdr3_aa: CASSNSGETQYF; cdr3_nt: TGTGCCAGTTCAAACAGTGGAGAGACCCAGTACTTC
j_call: TRBJ1-2; clone_size: -; v_call: TRBV7-9; d_call: TRBD1; cdr3_aa: CASSFDRGQGGYTF; cdr3_nt: TGTGCCAGCAGCTTTGACAGGGGGCAAGGAGGCTACACCTTC
j_call: TRBJ2-1; clone_size: few; v_call: TRBV10-3; d_call: -; cdr3_aa: CAISDSSASYNEQFF; cdr3_nt: TGTGCCATCAGTGACAGCTCCGCCTCCTACAATGAGCAGTTCTTC
j_call: TRBJ1-2; clone_size: many; v_call: TRBV7-2; d_call: -; cdr3_aa: CASSLERGGYTF; cdr3_nt: TGTGCCAGCAGCTTAGAGCGGGGTGGCTACACCTTC
j_call: TRBJ1-1; clone_size: few; v_call: TRBV20-1; d_call: -; cdr3_aa: CSATTGTSGFF; cdr3_nt: TGCAGTGCCACAACCGGGACTTCAGGTTTCTTT
j_call: TRBJ2-7; clone_size: many; v_call: TRBV11-2; d_call: -; cdr3_aa: CASSLKSSWYEQYF; cdr3_nt: TGTGCCAGCAGCTTAAAGTCATCGTGGTACGAGCAGTACTTC
j_call: TRBJ2-4; clone_size: few; v_call: TRBV20-1; d_call: -; cdr3_aa: CSARGWGENIQYF; cdr3_nt: TGCAGTGCTAGAGGGTGGGGAGAAAACATTCAGTACTTC
j_call: TRBJ2-2; clone_size: -; v_call: TRBV4-3; d_call: -; cdr3_aa: CASSQEGSRAGELFF; cdr3_nt: TGCGCCAGCAGCCAAGAAGGGTCGAGGGCCGGGGAGCTGTTTTTT
j_call: TRBJ2-2; clone_size: few; v_call: TRBV5-1; d_call: -; cdr3_aa: CASSFIGDPGTGELFF; cdr3_nt: TGCGCCAGCAGCTTCATAGGCGACCCGGGGACCGGGGAGCTGTTTTTT
j_call: TRBJ2-2; clone_size: many; v_call: TRBV12-3/TRBV12-4; d_call: TRBD2; cdr3_aa: CASSSGLAETTGELFF; cdr3_nt: TGTGCCAGCAGTTCGGGACTAGCGGAAACCACCGGGGAGCTGTTTTTT
j_call: TRBJ1-2; clone_size: -; v_call: TRBV10-3; d_call: TRBD1; cdr3_aa: CASSGTGVRYGYTF; cdr3_nt: TGTGCCAGCTCCGGGACAGGGGTTAGATATGGCTACACCTTC
j_call: TRBJ2-1; clone_size: few; v_call: TRBV12-3/TRBV12-4; d_call: TRBD2; cdr3_aa: CASSSYGTSGRVANEQFF; cdr3_nt: TGTGCCAGCAGTTCCTACGGGACTAGCGGGAGGGTGGCCAATGAGCAGTTCTTC
j_call: TRBJ1-4; clone_size: -; v_call: TRBV30; d_call: -; cdr3_aa: CAWSEEGMGDEKLFF; cdr3_nt: TGTGCCTGGAGTGAGGAGGGGATGGGAGACGAAAAACTGTTTTTT
j_call: TRBJ2-1; clone_size: few; v_call: TRBV15; d_call: -; cdr3_aa: CATSRGYNEQFF; cdr3_nt: TGTGCCACCAGCAGGGGCTACAATGAGCAGTTCTTC
j_call: TRBJ2-7; clone_size: few; v_call: TRBV20-1; d_call: TRBD2; cdr3_aa: CSARDQRGRYEQYF; cdr3_nt: TGCAGTGCTAGAGATCAGCGGGGGCGCTACGAGCAGTACTTC
j_call: TRBJ1-1; clone_size: -; v_call: TRBV7-2; d_call: -; cdr3_aa: CASSWGSLAFF; cdr3_nt: TGTGCCAGCAGCTGGGGGAGCCTAGCTTTCTTT
j_call: TRBJ1-1; clone_size: many; v_call: TRBV27; d_call: -; cdr3_aa: CASRTYSKGNTEAFF; cdr3_nt: TGTGCCAGCAGGACCTACTCTAAGGGGAACACTGAAGCTTTCTTT
j_call: TRBJ1-6; clone_size: -; v_call: TRBV5-1; d_call: -; cdr3_aa: CASTPVGPTNSPLHF; cdr3_nt: TGCGCCAGCACCCCAGTGGGTCCGACAAATTCACCCCTCCACTTT
j_call: TRBJ2-2; clone_size: -; v_call: TRBV7-2; d_call: -; cdr3_aa: CASSLDREVTGELFF; cdr3_nt: TGTGCCAGCAGCTTAGACAGGGAGGTCACCGGGGAGCTGTTTTTT
j_call: TRBJ2-3; clone_size: -; v_call: TRBV25-1; d_call: -; cdr3_aa: CASSELVAGTDTQYF; cdr3_nt: TGTGCCAGCAGTGAATTAGTAGCAGGGACAGATACGCAGTATTTT
j_call: TRBJ2-5; clone_size: few; v_call: TRBV6-2/TRBV6-3; d_call: TRBD2; cdr3_aa: CASRPQFGTSGSTLQETQYF; cdr3_nt: TGTGCCAGCAGGCCCCAATTCGGGACTAGCGGGAGTACTTTACAAGAGACCCAGTACTTC
j_call: TRBJ1-1; clone_size: few; v_call: TRBV29-1; d_call: -; cdr3_aa: CSVEDYRDGNTEAFF; cdr3_nt: TGCAGCGTTGAAGACTACAGGGATGGGAACACTGAAGCTTTCTTT
j_call: TRBJ1-2; clone_size: -; v_call: TRBV4-1; d_call: -; cdr3_aa: CASSHPDRRHGYTF; cdr3_nt: TGCGCCAGCAGCCACCCCGACAGGAGACATGGCTACACCTTC
j_call: TRBJ2-1; clone_size: -; v_call: TRBV9; d_call: -; cdr3_aa: CASSPKSGYNEQFF; cdr3_nt: TGTGCCAGCAGCCCGAAATCGGGTTACAATGAGCAGTTCTTC
j_call: TRBJ1-1; clone_size: -; v_call: TRBV11-2; d_call: -; cdr3_aa: CASSLVFTGMNTEAFF; cdr3_nt: TGTGCCAGCAGCTTAGTTTTTACAGGGATGAACACTGAAGCTTTCTTT
j_call: TRBJ2-1; clone_size: many; v_call: TRBV20-1; d_call: TRBD1; cdr3_aa: CSAKGLGTGLNNEQFF; cdr3_nt: TGCAGTGCTAAAGGATTAGGGACAGGTTTAAACAATGAGCAGTTCTTC
j_call: TRBJ2-1; clone_size: -; v_call: TRBV12-3/TRBV12-4; d_call: -; cdr3_aa: CASRAGLEVNEQFF; cdr3_nt: TGTGCCAGCAGGGCGGGGCTAGAAGTCAATGAGCAGTTCTTC
j_call: TRBJ2-3; clone_size: few; v_call: TRBV12-3/TRBV12-4; d_call: TRBD1; cdr3_aa: CASSLYWGQGTDTQYF; cdr3_nt: TGTGCCAGCAGTTTATACTGGGGACAGGGCACAGATACGCAGTATTTT
j_call: TRBJ1-1; clone_size: many; v_call: TRBV6-1; d_call: -; cdr3_aa: CASRAGGDSTEAFF; cdr3_nt: TGTGCCAGCAGGGCCGGGGGGGATAGCACTGAAGCTTTCTTT
j_call: TRBJ1-5; clone_size: -; v_call: TRBV28; d_call: TRBD1; cdr3_aa: CASSRHLGGLGQPQHF; cdr3_nt: TGTGCCAGCAGTCGCCACCTAGGGGGCCTGGGTCAGCCCCAGCATTTT
j_call: TRBJ1-4; clone_size: -; v_call: TRBV10-1; d_call: TRBD1; cdr3_aa: CASRGTGKPNEKLFF; cdr3_nt: TGCGCCAGCAGGGGGACAGGGAAGCCTAATGAAAAACTGTTTTTT
j_call: TRBJ1-2; clone_size: few; v_call: TRBV3-1; d_call: -; cdr3_aa: CASIKREQGEANYGYTF; cdr3_nt: TGTGCCAGCATCAAGAGGGAACAGGGCGAAGCTAACTATGGCTACACCTTC
j_call: TRBJ2-1; clone_size: -; v_call: TRBV6-1; d_call: -; cdr3_aa: CASSFPGRGSNNEQFF; cdr3_nt: TGTGCCAGCAGTTTTCCGGGACGGGGGTCCAACAATGAGCAGTTCTTC
j_call: TRBJ1-2; clone_size: -; v_call: TRBV12-5; d_call: -; cdr3_aa: CASGLVPDRYHGYTF; cdr3_nt: TGTGCTAGTGGTTTGGTCCCGGACAGATATCATGGCTACACCTTC
j_call: TRBJ1-2; clone_size: few; v_call: TRBV7-3; d_call: TRBD1; cdr3_aa: CASSTIPGQGFGGYTF; cdr3_nt: TGTGCCAGCAGCACCATTCCGGGACAGGGATTCGGTGGCTACACCTTC
j_call: TRBJ2-2; clone_size: -; v_call: TRBV7-2; d_call: -; cdr3_aa: CASSQGAGRVGELFF; cdr3_nt: TGTGCCAGCAGCCAGGGGGCAGGGAGGGTCGGGGAGCTGTTTTTT
j_call: TRBJ2-5; clone_size: many; v_call: TRBV11-2; d_call: TRBD1; cdr3_aa: CASTTTGTAQETQYF; cdr3_nt: TGTGCCAGCACCACAACCGGGACAGCACAAGAGACCCAGTACTTC
j_call: TRBJ1-1; clone_size: many; v_call: TRBV27; d_call: -; cdr3_aa: CASSLLQGGSSEAFF; cdr3_nt: TGTGCCAGCAGTTTATTGCAGGGCGGAAGCTCTGAAGCTTTCTTT
j_call: TRBJ2-1; clone_size: few; v_call: TRBV20-1; d_call: -; cdr3_aa: CSAITGSEKNEQFF; cdr3_nt: TGCAGTGCTATTACCGGGAGCGAGAAGAATGAGCAGTTCTTC
j_call: TRBJ2-2; clone_size: many; v_call: TRBV20-1; d_call: TRBD1; cdr3_aa: CSARSQGAAGELFF; cdr3_nt: TGCAGTGCTAGGTCACAGGGGGCGGCCGGGGAGCTGTTTTTT
j_call: TRBJ1-5; clone_size: -; v_call: TRBV7-8; d_call: -; cdr3_aa: CASSIAAGTYTHSNQPQHF; cdr3_nt: TGTGCCAGCAGCATAGCGGCCGGGACCTACACCCATAGCAATCAGCCCCAGCATTTT
j_call: TRBJ1-6; clone_size: -; v_call: TRBV6-1; d_call: -; cdr3_aa: CASLPTKGGRNSPLHF; cdr3_nt: TGTGCCAGCCTCCCCACAAAAGGGGGTCGTAATTCACCCCTCCACTTT